This T cell receptor (beta chain) was observed in a study of cytomegalovirus exposure and HLA in healthy donors. The PCR made use of 60 Vbeta and 13 Jbeta primers. Measured with immunoSEQ multiplex PCR; TCRdb has only the in-frame clones, and not every one. The repertoire consists of about 180,000 clones, with roughly 70% occurring once and the leading ten covering about 2.7%. From germline, CDR1 is MNHEY and CDR2 SVGAGI. This CDR3 is 11 amino acids long. The V gene lost 8 bases and the J gene lost 5 bases, with 9 bases spanning the gap. Whole-study results and caveats: Earlier analysis looked at TCR beta V segments, and most were productive about 87% or about 30% of the time.

A remark on this clone: Its antigen is still unknown.

The sequencing sample was made of PBMCs. This TCR was recovered from a male donor in good health and CMV-seronegative. The V and J genes are TRBV6-5 and TRBJ1-2; weak D call: TRBD1 (5 bases). The CDR3 spells CASSTEYGYTF. DNA for the CDR3: TGTGCCAGCTCGACAGAGTATGGCTACACCTTC.